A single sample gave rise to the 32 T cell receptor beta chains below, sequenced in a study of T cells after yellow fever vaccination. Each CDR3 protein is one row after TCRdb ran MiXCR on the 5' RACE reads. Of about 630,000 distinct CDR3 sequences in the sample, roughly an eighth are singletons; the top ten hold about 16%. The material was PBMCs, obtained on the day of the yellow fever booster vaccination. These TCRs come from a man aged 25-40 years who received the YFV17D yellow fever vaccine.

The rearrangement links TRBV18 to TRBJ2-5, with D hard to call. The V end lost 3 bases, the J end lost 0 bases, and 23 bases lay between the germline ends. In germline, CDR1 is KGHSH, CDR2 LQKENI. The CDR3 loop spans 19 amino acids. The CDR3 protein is CASSPLALIDTLNQETQYF. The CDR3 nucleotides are TGTGCCAGCTCACCCTTGGCACTGATCGACACCCTGAACCAAGAGACCCAGTACTTC.

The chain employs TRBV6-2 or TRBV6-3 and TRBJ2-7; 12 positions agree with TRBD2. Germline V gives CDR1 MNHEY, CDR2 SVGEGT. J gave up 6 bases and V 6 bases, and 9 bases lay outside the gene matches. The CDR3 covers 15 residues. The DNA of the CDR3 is TGTGCCAGCAGGACCCTAGCGGGAGGGCCTGGCGAGCAGTACTTC. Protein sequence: CASRTLAGGPGEQYF.

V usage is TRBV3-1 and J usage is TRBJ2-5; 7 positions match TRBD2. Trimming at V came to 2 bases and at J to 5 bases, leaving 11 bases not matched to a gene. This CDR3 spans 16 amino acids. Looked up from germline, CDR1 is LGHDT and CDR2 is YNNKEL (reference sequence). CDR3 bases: TGTGCCAGCAGCCAATATGGGCGGGAGAGCGGCGAGACCCAGTACTTC. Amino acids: CASSQYGRESGETQYF.

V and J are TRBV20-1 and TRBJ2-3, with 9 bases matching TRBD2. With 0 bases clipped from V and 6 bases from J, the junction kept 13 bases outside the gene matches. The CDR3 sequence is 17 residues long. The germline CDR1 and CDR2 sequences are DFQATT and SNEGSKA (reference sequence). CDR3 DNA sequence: TGCAGTGCTAGAGATCACCTAGCGGGGAGACTTCGGGATACGCAGTATTTT. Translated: CSARDHLAGRLRDTQYF.

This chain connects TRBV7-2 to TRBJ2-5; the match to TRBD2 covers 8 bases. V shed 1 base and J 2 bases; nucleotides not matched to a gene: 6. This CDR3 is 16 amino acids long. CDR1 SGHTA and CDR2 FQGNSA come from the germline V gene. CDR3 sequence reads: CASSLVLAGLQETQYF. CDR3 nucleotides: TGTGCCAGCAGCTTAGTGCTAGCGGGCCTACAAGAGACCCAGTACTTC.

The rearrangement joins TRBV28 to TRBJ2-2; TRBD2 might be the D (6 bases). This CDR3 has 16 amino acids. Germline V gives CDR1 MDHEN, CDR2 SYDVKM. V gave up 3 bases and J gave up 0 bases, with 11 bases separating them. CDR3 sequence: CASSLLRGTNTGELFF. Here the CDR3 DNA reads TGTGCCAGCAGTTTGCTTCGGGGGACGAACACCGGGGAGCTGTTTTTT.

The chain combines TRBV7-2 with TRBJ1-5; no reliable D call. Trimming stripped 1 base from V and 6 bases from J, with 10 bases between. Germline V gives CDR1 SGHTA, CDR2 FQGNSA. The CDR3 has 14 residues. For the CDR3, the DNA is TGTGCCAGCAGCTTAGAGCAGTTTCGTCAGCCCCAGCATTTT. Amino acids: CASSLEQFRQPQHF.

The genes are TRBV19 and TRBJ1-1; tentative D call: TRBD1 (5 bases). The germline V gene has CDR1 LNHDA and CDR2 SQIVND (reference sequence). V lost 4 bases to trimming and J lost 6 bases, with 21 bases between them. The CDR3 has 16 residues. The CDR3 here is CASSSVEGNLSPEAFF. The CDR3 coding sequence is TGTGCCAGTAGTAGTGTAGAGGGGAACTTGTCCCCTGAAGCTTTCTTT.

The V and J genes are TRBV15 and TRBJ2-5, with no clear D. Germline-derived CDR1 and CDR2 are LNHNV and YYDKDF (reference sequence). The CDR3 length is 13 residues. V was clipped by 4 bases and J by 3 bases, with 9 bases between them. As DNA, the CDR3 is TGTGCCACCAGCACAGACACCAAAGAGACCCAGTACTTC. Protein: CATSTDTKETQYF.

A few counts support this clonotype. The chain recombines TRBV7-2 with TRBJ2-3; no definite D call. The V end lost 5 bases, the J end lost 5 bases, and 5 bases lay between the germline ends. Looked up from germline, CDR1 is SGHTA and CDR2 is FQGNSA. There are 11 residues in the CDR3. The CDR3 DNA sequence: TGTGCCAGCAGCGCTGTAGATACGCAGTATTTT. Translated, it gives CASSAVDTQYF.

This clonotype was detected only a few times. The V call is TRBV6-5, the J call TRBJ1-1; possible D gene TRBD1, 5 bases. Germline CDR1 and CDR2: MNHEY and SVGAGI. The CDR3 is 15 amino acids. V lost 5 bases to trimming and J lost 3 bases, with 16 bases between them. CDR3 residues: CASSTTGRTDTEAFF. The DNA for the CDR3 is TGTGCCAGCAGTACTACGGGACGTACGGACACTGAAGCTTTCTTT.

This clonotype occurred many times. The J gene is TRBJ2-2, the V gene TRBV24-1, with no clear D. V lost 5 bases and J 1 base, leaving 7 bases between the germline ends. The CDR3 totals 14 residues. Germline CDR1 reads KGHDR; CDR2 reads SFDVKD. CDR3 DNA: TGTGCCACCAGTGCTTCAGGGAACACCGGGGAGCTGTTTTTT. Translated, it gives CATSASGNTGELFF.

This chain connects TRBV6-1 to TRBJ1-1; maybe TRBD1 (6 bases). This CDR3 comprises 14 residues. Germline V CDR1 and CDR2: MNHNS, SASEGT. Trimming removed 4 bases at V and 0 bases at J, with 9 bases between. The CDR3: CASSGDRMNTEAFF. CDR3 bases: TGTGCCAGCAGTGGAGACAGGATGAACACTGAAGCTTTCTTT.

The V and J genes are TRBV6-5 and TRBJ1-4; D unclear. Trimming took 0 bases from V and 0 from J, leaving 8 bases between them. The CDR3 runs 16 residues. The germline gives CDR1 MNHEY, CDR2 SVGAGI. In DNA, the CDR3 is TGTGCCAGCAGTTACTCGGCCGGTGCAACTAATGAAAAACTGTTTTTT. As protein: CASSYSAGATNEKLFF.

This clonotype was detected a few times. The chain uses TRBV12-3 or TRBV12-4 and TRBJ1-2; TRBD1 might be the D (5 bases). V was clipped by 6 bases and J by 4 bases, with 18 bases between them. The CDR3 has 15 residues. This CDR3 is CASSITGTTLYGYTF. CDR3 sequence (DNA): TGTGCCAGCAGCATAACCGGGACGACTCTCTATGGCTACACCTTC.

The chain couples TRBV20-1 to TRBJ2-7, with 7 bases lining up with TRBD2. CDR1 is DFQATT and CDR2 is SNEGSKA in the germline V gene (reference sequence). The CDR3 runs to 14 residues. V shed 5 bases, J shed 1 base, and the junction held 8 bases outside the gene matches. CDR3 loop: CSALSGRDSYEQYF. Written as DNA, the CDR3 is TGCAGTGCTCTTAGCGGGCGGGATTCCTACGAGCAGTACTTC.

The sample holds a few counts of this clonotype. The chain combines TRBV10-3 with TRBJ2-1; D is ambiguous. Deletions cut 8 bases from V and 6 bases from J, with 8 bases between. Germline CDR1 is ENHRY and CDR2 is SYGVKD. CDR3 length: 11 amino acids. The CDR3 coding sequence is TGTGCCATCTGGGGTAGCAATGAGCAGTTCTTC. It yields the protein CAIWGSNEQFF.

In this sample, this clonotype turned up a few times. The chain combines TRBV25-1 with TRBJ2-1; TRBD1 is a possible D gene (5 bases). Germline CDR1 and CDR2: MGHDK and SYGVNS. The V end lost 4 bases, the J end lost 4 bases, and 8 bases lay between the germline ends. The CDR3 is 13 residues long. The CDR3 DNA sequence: TGTGCCAGCAGTGCCGACAGTTACAATGAGCAGTTCTTC. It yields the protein CASSADSYNEQFF.

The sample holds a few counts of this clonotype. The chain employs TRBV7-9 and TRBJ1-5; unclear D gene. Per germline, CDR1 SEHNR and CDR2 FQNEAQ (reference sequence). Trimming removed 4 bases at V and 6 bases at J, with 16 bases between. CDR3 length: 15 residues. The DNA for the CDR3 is TGTGCCAGCAGCTCCGGCGTCTACAAGGGTCAGCCCCAGCATTTT. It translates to CASSSGVYKGQPQHF.

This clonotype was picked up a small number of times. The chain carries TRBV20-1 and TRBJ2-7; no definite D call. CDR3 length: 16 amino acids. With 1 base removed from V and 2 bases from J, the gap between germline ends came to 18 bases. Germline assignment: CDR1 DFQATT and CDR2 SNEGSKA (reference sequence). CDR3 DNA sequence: TGCAGTGCTAGAGGTGGGCGCCAGGTAGGGCCCTACGAGCAGTACTTC. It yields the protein CSARGGRQVGPYEQYF.

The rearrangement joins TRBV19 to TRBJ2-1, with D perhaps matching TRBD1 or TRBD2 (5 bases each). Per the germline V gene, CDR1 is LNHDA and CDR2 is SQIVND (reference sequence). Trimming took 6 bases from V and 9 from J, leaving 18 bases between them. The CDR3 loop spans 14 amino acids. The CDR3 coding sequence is TGTGCCAGTAGCCCAGGGTTGGGGAGTGCTGAGCAGTTCTTC. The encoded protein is CASSPGLGSAEQFF.

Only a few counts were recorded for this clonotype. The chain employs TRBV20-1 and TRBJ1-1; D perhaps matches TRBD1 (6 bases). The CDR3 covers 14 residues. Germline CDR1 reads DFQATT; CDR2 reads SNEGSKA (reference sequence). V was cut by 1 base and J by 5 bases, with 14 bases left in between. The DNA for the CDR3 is TGCAGTGCTAGAGTAGGGGGGCCGGGGACTGAAGCTTTCTTT. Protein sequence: CSARVGGPGTEAFF.

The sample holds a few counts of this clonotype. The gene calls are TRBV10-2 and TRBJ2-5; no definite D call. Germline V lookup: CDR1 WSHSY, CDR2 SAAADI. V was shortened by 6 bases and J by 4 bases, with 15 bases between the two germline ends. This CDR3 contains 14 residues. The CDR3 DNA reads TGCGCCAGCAGGCCCCCCCAAAGCCTAGAGACCCAGTACTTC. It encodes CASRPPQSLETQYF.

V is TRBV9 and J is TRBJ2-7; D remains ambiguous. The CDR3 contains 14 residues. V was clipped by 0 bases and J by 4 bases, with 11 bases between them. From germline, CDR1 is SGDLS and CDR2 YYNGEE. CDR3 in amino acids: CASSVGIGRYEQYF. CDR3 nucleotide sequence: TGTGCCAGCAGCGTAGGGATAGGTCGATACGAGCAGTACTTC. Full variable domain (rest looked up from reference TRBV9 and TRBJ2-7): DSGVTQTPKHLITATGQRVTLRCSPRSGDLSVYWYQQSLDQGLQFLIQYYNGEERAKGNILERFSAQQFPDLHSELNLSSLELGDSALYFCASSVGIGRYEQYFGPGTRLTVT.

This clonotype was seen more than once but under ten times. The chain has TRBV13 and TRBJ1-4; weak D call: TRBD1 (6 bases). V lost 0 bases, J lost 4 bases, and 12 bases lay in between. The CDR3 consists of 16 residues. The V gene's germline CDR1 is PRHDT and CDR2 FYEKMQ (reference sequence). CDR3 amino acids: CASSLGRGTFNEKLFF. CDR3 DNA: TGTGCCAGCAGCTTAGGCAGGGGAACTTTTAATGAAAAACTGTTTTTT.

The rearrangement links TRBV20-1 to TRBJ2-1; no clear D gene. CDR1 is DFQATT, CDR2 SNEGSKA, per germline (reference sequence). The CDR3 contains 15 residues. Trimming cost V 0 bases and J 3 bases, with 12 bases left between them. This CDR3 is CSARDPVAVYNEQFF. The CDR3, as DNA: TGCAGTGCTAGAGATCCGGTGGCTGTCTACAATGAGCAGTTCTTC.

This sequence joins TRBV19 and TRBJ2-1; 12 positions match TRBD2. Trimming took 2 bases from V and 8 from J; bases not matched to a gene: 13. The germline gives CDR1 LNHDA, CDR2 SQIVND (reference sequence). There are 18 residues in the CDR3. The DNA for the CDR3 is TGTGCCAGTAGTATACCCCGAAAGACTAGCGGGAGTTTTGATGAGCAGTTCTTC. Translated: CASSIPRKTSGSFDEQFF.

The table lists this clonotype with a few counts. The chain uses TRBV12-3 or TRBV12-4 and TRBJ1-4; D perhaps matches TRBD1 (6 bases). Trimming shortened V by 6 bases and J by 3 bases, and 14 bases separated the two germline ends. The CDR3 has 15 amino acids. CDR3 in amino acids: CASRLGDISNEKLFF. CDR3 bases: TGTGCCAGCAGACTAGGGGACATATCTAATGAAAAACTGTTTTTT.

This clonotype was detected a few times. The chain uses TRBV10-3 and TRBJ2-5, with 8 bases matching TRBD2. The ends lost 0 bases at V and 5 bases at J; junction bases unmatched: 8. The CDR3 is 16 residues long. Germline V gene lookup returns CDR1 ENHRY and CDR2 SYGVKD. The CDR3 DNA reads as TGTGCCATCAGTGAGTCAAGCGGGAGTGACGCGGAGACCCAGTACTTC. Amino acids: CAISESSGSDAETQYF.

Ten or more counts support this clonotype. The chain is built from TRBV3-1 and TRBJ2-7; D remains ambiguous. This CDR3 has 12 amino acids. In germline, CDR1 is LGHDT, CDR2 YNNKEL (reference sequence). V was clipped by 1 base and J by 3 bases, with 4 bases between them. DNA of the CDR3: TGTGCCAGCAGCCAAGCTTTCTACGAGCAGTACTTC. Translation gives CASSQAFYEQYF.

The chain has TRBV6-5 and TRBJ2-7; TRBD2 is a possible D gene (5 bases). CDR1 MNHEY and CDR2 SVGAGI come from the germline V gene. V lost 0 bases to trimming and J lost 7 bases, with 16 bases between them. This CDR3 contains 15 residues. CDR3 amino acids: CASSYSLAGLMEQYF. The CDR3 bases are TGTGCCAGCAGTTACTCCCTAGCTGGTTTAATGGAGCAGTACTTC.

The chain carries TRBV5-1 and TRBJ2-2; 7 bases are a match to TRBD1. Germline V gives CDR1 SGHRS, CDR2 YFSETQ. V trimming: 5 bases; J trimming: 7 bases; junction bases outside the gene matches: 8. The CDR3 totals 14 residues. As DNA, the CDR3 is TGCGCCAGCAGAAGGGACAGTGCCGGCGGGGAGCTGTTTTTT. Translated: CASRRDSAGGELFF.